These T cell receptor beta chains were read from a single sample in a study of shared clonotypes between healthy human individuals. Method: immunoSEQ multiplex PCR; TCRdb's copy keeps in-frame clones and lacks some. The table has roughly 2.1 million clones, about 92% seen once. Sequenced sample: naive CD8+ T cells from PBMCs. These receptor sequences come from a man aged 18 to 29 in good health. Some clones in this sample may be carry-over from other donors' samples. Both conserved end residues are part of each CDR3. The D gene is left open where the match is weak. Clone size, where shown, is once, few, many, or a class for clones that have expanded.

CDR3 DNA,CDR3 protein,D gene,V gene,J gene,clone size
TGCGCCAGCAGCCAAGAAGGGCTCGGCCGGGCCGGTGTGGGGGAGCAGTACTTC,CASSQEGLGRAGVGEQYF,-,TRBV4-1,TRBJ2-7,-
TGTGCCAGCAGCTTAAGGGGGTTCCAAGAGACCCAGTACTTC,CASSLRGFQETQYF,-,TRBV11-2,TRBJ2-5,-
TGTGCCAGCAGCTTAGGGACAGGGGGCTACAATGAGCAGTTCTTC,CASSLGTGGYNEQFF,TRBD1,TRBV13,TRBJ2-1,once
TGTGCCAGCAGCTTGGGTCCTCCAGCTCTCGACCGTTACGAGCAGTACTTC,CASSLGPPALDRYEQYF,-,TRBV5-6,TRBJ2-7,-
TGTGCCAGCAGCGTAGCTTCCCGGGTGGGAAGGGCGGAAAACACCGGGGAGCTGTTTTTT,CASSVASRVGRAENTGELFF,-,TRBV9,TRBJ2-2,-
TGTGCCAGCAGCTTGGCAGAGTCCGCCTACGAGCAGTACTTC,CASSLAESAYEQYF,-,TRBV13,TRBJ2-7,-
TGTGCCAGCAGCTTAGGGTACGGGACCTACAATGAGCAGTTCTTC,CASSLGYGTYNEQFF,-,TRBV7-2,TRBJ2-1,-
TGCGCCAGCGGGGGGACAGGGCCCCATGGCTACACCTTC,CASGGTGPHGYTF,TRBD1,TRBV5-1,TRBJ1-2,-
TGTGCCAGCAGAACAGGGACGCAATATAGACAAGCTTTCTTT,CASRTGTQYRQAFF,-,TRBV6-6,TRBJ1-1,-
TGTGCCAGCAGCCCTGCCCGAGGCTACGAGCAGTACTTC,CASSPARGYEQYF,-,TRBV7-2,TRBJ2-7,-
TGTGCCACCAGCTCCTTTAGGAGTGGGGGCACCGGGGAGCTGTTTTTT,CATSSFRSGGTGELFF,-,TRBV15,TRBJ2-2,-
TGTGCCAGCAGCGCTACGGGGTCTAATCAGCCCCAGCATTTT,CASSATGSNQPQHF,-,TRBV9,TRBJ1-5,-
TGTGCCAGCAGCCCCGGACAGGGAGTTAACACTGAAGCTTTCTTT,CASSPGQGVNTEAFF,TRBD1,TRBV9,TRBJ1-1,-
TGTGCCACCAGCGGGGCTTTTGTGGATACGCAGTATTTT,CATSGAFVDTQYF,-,TRBV15,TRBJ2-3,-
TGCGCCAGCAGCTTGGGGGGACAATCCTACGAGCAGTACTTC,CASSLGGQSYEQYF,-,TRBV5-1,TRBJ2-7,-
TGCAGCGTTGACCAGGGTTACGAGCAGTACTTC,CSVDQGYEQYF,-,TRBV29-1,TRBJ2-7,-
TGTGCCAGCAGTTTCCCTTTAGCGGGACCTAACACCGGGGAGCTGTTTTTT,CASSFPLAGPNTGELFF,TRBD2,TRBV28,TRBJ2-2,-
TGCGCCAGCAGGGGGGGGAATTCACCCCTCCACTTT,CASRGGNSPLHF,-,TRBV4-1,TRBJ1-6,-
TGTGCCAGTAGTATTGGACAGTGGGCTTTTGAGCAGTTCTTC,CASSIGQWAFEQFF,-,TRBV19,TRBJ2-1,-
TGTGCCAGCAGCTTGGGACTAGCGGGCACAGATACGCAGTATTTT,CASSLGLAGTDTQYF,TRBD2,TRBV9,TRBJ2-3,once
TGTGCCAGCAGTGAAAGGGCGTCTGGTCACTACGAGCAGTACTTC,CASSERASGHYEQYF,-,TRBV2,TRBJ2-7,-
TGTGCCTGGAGCCCTGTGGGGGGAAATCAGCCCCAGCATTTT,CAWSPVGGNQPQHF,-,TRBV30,TRBJ1-5,-
TGTGCCAGCAGTTTATCGGCAGGCTACCAAGAGACCCAGTACTTC,CASSLSAGYQETQYF,-,TRBV27,TRBJ2-5,once
TGTGCCAGCAGCAAACAGGGGAATAATGAAAAACTGTTTTTT,CASSKQGNNEKLFF,TRBD1,TRBV7-9,TRBJ1-4,once
TGTGCCAGCAGCTCTCCCCTAGGGGGGACTCCTTACAATGAGCAGTTCTTC,CASSSPLGGTPYNEQFF,-,TRBV7-9,TRBJ2-1,-
TGTGCCAGCAGTTTAAGGACGGCCACCGGGGAGCTGTTTTTT,CASSLRTATGELFF,-,TRBV28,TRBJ2-2,-
TGTGCCAGCAGTTTATGGGGGCCTCCCTACGAGCAGTACTTC,CASSLWGPPYEQYF,-,TRBV27,TRBJ2-7,-
TGTGCCAGCAGCTTTTTCGGGACGCCCCAAGAGACCCAGTACTTC,CASSFFGTPQETQYF,-,TRBV9,TRBJ2-5,-
TGTGCCAGCAGCTCCGCGTTAAAGGAGCAGTACTTC,CASSSALKEQYF,-,TRBV7-9,TRBJ2-7,once
TGCGCCAGCAGCTTCGGAGCGGACTCCTACGAGCAGTACTTC,CASSFGADSYEQYF,-,TRBV5-1,TRBJ2-7,-
TGTGCCAGCAGCCCGGGACAGGGTGCCTACGAGCAGTACTTC,CASSPGQGAYEQYF,TRBD1,TRBV5-4,TRBJ2-7,-
TGTGCCAGCAGGGCCAGGGAAACCGGGGAGCTGTTTTTT,CASRARETGELFF,-,TRBV9,TRBJ2-2,-
TGTGCCAGCAGCCCTACAGGGGCAATGAGGGGTGACCGGTTTTTT,CASSPTGAMRGDRFF,TRBD1,TRBV9,TRBJ1-4,-
TGTGCCAGCAGCCCATCTGGGGTTGTGGTCGCCGGGGAGCTGTTTTTT,CASSPSGVVVAGELFF,-,TRBV9,TRBJ2-2,-
TGTGCCAGCAGCTTCAGGACATCTGGGGCCAACGTCCTGACTTTC,CASSFRTSGANVLTF,-,TRBV5-8,TRBJ2-6,-
TGTGCCAGCAGCTTCTCGCCCGGGACAGGGCTGGGCTACGAGCAGTACTTC,CASSFSPGTGLGYEQYF,TRBD1,TRBV11-2,TRBJ2-7,-
TGTGCCAGCAGCGTAGGCGCGACAGGGGGGACAGCTTTCTTT,CASSVGATGGTAFF,TRBD1,TRBV9,TRBJ1-1,-
TGTGCCAGCAGCCTCAGGTTCCAACCACAAAACACCGGGGAGCTGTTTTTT,CASSLRFQPQNTGELFF,-,TRBV11-2,TRBJ2-2,-
TGTGCCAGCAGTTTAAGTTGGACAGGTGACACTGAAGCTTTCTTT,CASSLSWTGDTEAFF,TRBD1,TRBV28,TRBJ1-1,-
TGTGCCAGCAGCTTGGGGCTAGCGGGAGTAGAGACCCAGTACTTC,CASSLGLAGVETQYF,TRBD2,TRBV9,TRBJ2-5,-
TGTGCCAGCAGCTTATTAACCATACGGGTAGGAGGGGATACGCAGTATTTT,CASSLLTIRVGGDTQYF,-,TRBV7-9,TRBJ2-3,-
TGCGCCAGCCGAATGGCCCAGGGTGTGGAAGAGACCCAGTACTTC,CASRMAQGVEETQYF,-,TRBV5-1,TRBJ2-5,-
TGTGCCAGCAGTTACTCGAAAGCAAACAATGAGCAGTTCTTC,CASSYSKANNEQFF,-,TRBV6-6,TRBJ2-1,-
TGCGCCAGCAGCGAAATTAGCGGGAGGGCCTCCGGGGAGCTGTTTTTT,CASSEISGRASGELFF,TRBD2,TRBV4-3,TRBJ2-2,-
TGTGCCAGCAGTTTCGGACCCGAATCATGGCCCCAGCATTTT,CASSFGPESWPQHF,-,TRBV27,TRBJ1-5,-
TGTGCCAGCAGAGCAGGGTTAGGCGAGCAGTACTTC,CASRAGLGEQYF,-,TRBV28,TRBJ2-7,-
TGTGCCAGCAGCCAAGATTTGTGGGAGGGCCCATCCGGCGAGCAGTACTTC,CASSQDLWEGPSGEQYF,TRBD2,TRBV14,TRBJ2-7,-
TGCAGCGTCGACAGCAACTATGGCTACACCTTC,CSVDSNYGYTF,-,TRBV29-1,TRBJ1-2,-
TGTGCCATCTACAGTCACTCCTACAATGAGCAGTTCTTC,CAIYSHSYNEQFF,-,TRBV2,TRBJ2-1,-
TGCAGCGTTGACCCTTTGGTCGCTGTGCTTCAAGAGACCCAGTACTTC,CSVDPLVAVLQETQYF,-,TRBV29-1,TRBJ2-5,-
TGTGCCAGCAGCTATCTCACCGGGGAGCTGTTTTTT,CASSYLTGELFF,-,TRBV7-7,TRBJ2-2,-
TGTGCCAGCAGCGACTCTTCGGGGGGCCTGGAAGCTTTCTTT,CASSDSSGGLEAFF,-,TRBV7-9,TRBJ1-1,-
TGTGCCAGCCGGATCCAGGGGTTTGGATACGAGCAGTACTTC,CASRIQGFGYEQYF,-,TRBV28,TRBJ2-7,-
TGTGCCAGCAGCCCAGACACCGGGGTCTATGGCTACACCTTC,CASSPDTGVYGYTF,-,TRBV21-1,TRBJ1-2,-
TGTGCCAGCAGTGCCATAGCGGGACCAGCCTACGAGCAGTACTTC,CASSAIAGPAYEQYF,TRBD2,TRBV25-1,TRBJ2-7,-
TGTGCCAGCAGCGCCGACAATGAGCAGTTCTTC,CASSADNEQFF,-,TRBV9,TRBJ2-1,-
TGTGCCAGCAGTTACGGGGTCGGAATGAACACTGAAGCTTTCTTT,CASSYGVGMNTEAFF,-,TRBV6-5,TRBJ1-1,-